This TCR beta chain was recorded in a study of CD8+ T cells in alopecia areata. Overall study findings and caveats: More clonal than normal scalp was lesional scalp, particularly alopecia totalis/universalis. Sequencing of scalp samples also includes resident alphabeta T cells from normal skin.

From PBMCs, CD4+ and CD8+ T cells were sorted. Details on this clone: Its antigen remains unknown.

RNA extraction and reverse transcription yielded cDNA as sequencing template. Measured with immunoSEQ multiplex PCR; TCRdb has only the in-frame clones, and not every one. The sample has about 150,000 clones; roughly 58% are singletons. CDR1 and CDR2 (germline): LNHNV, YYDKDF (reference sequence). CDR3 length equals 14 residues. Deletions cut 1 base from V and 6 bases from J, with 11 bases between. This rearrangement joins TRBV15 to TRBJ2-3; no reliable D call. The clonotype comes from a human donor in good health. The sequenced sample consisted of CD8+ T cells sorted from blood. The CDR3 is CATSRAAGVDTQYF. CDR3 nucleotides: TGTGCCACCAGCAGAGCCGCCGGCGTGGATACGCAGTATTTT.